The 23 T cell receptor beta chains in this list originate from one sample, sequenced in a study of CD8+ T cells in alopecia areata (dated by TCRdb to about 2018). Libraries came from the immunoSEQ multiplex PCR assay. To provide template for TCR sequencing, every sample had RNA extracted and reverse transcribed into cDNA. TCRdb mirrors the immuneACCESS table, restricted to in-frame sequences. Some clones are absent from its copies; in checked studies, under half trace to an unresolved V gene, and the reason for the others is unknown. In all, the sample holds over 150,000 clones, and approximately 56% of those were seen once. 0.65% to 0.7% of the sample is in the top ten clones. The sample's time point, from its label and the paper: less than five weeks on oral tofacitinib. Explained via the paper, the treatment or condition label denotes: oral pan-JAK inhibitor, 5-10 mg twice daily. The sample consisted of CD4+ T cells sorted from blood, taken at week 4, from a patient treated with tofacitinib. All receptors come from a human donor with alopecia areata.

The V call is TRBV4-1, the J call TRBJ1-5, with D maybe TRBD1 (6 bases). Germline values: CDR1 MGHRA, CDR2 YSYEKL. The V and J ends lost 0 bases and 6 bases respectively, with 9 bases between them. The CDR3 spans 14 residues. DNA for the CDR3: TGCGCCAGCAGCCAAGAGGGGGCCCCTCAGCCCCAGCATTTT. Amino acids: CASSQEGAPQPQHF.

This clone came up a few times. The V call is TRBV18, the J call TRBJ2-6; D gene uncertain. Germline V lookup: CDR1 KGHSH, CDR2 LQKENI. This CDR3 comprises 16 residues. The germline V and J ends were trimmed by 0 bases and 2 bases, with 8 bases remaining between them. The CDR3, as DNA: TGTGCCAGCTCACCACCGCCGGTGGCTGGGGCCAACGTCCTGACTTTC. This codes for CASSPPPVAGANVLTF.

CDR3 amino acids: CSGQGGRGTEAFF. The CDR3 coding sequence is TGCAGCGGGCAGGGCGGAAGGGGGACTGAAGCTTTCTTT. The V gene is TRBV29-1, the J gene TRBJ1-1; D is possibly TRBD1 (6 bases). CDR1 is SQVTM, CDR2 ANQGSEA, per germline. The CDR3 consists of 13 residues. Trimming left V 7 bases short and J 5 bases short, with 17 bases between.

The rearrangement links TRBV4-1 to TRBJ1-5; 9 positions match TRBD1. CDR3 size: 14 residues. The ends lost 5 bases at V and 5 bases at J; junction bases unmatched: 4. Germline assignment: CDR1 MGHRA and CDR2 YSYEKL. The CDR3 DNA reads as TGCGCCAGCAGCTCGCGGACAGGGGATCAGCCCCAGCATTTT. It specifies CASSSRTGDQPQHF.

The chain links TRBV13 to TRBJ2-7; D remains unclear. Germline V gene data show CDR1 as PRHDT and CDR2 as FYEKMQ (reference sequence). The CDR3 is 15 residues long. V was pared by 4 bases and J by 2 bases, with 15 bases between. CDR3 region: CASSSSSRFPYEQYF. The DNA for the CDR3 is TGTGCCAGCAGCTCCTCCTCTCGTTTCCCCTACGAGCAGTACTTC.

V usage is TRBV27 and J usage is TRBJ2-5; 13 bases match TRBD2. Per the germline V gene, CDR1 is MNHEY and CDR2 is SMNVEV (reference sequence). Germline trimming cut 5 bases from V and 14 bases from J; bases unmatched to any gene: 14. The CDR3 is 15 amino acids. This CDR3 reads CASSTRLAGGQEIYF. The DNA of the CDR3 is TGTGCCAGCAGTACCCGACTAGCGGGAGGCCAAGAAATCTACTTC.

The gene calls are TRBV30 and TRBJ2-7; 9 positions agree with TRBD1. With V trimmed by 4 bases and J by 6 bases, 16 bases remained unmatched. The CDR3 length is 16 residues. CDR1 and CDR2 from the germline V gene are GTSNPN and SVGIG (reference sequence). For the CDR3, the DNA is TGTGCCTGGATTCATCGAGGGCGGACAGGGGTGAGCGAGCAGTACTTC. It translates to CAWIHRGRTGVSEQYF.

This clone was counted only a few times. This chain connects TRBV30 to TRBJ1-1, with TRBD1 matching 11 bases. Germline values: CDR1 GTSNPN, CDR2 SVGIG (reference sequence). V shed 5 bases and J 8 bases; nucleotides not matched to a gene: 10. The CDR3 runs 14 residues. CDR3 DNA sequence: TGTGCCTGGTCTCCCCGGGACAGGGGGGCCGAAGCTTTCTTT. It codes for CAWSPRDRGAEAFF. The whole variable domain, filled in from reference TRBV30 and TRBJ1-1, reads SQTIHQWPATLVQPVGSPLSLECTVEGTSNPNLYWYRQAAGRGLQLLFYSVGIGQISSEVPQNLSASRPQDRQFILSSKKLLLSDSGFYLCAWSPRDRGAEAFFGQGTRLTVV.

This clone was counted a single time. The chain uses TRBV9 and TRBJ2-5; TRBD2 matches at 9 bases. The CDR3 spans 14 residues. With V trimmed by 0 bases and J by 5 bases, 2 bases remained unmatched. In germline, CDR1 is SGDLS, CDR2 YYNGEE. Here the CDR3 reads CASSVGTSVETQYF. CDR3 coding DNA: TGTGCCAGCAGCGTAGGGACTAGCGTCGAGACCCAGTACTTC.

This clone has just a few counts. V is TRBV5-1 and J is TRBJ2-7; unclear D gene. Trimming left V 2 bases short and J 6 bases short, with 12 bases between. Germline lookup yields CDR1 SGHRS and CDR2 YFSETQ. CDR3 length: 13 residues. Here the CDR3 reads CASSLALNGEQYF. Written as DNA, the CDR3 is TGCGCCAGCAGCTTAGCTTTGAACGGCGAGCAGTACTTC.

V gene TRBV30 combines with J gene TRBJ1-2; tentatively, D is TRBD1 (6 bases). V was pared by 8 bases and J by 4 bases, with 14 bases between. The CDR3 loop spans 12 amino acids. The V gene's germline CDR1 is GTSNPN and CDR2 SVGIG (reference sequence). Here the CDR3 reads CALKGGGYGYTF. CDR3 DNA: TGTGCCCTCAAGGGGGGCGGCTATGGCTACACCTTC.

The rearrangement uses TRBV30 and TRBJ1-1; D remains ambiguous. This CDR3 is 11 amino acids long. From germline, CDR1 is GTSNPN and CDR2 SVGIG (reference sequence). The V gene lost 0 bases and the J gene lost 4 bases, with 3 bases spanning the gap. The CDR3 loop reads CAWSVITEAFF. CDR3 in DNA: TGTGCCTGGAGTGTGATCACTGAAGCTTTCTTT. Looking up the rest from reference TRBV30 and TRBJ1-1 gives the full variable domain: SQTIHQWPATLVQPVGSPLSLECTVEGTSNPNLYWYRQAAGRGLQLLFYSVGIGQISSEVPQNLSASRPQDRQFILSSKKLLLSDSGFYLCAWSVITEAFFGQGTRLTVV.

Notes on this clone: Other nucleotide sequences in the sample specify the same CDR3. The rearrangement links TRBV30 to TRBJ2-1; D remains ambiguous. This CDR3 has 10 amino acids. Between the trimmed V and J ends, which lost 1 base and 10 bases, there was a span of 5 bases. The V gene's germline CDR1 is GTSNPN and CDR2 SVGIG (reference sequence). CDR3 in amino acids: CAWSGREQFF. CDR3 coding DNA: TGTGCCTGGAGTGGAAGAGAGCAGTTCTTC. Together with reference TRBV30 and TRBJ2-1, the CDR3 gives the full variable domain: SQTIHQWPATLVQPVGSPLSLECTVEGTSNPNLYWYRQAAGRGLQLLFYSVGIGQISSEVPQNLSASRPQDRQFILSSKKLLLSDSGFYLCAWSGREQFFGPGTRLTVL.

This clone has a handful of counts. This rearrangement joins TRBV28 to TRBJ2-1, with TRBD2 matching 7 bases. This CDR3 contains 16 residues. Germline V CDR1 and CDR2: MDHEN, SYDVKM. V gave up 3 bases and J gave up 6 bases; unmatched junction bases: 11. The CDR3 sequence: CASSFTGGRRINEQFF. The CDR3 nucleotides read TGTGCCAGCAGTTTTACCGGCGGGAGAAGGATCAATGAGCAGTTCTTC.

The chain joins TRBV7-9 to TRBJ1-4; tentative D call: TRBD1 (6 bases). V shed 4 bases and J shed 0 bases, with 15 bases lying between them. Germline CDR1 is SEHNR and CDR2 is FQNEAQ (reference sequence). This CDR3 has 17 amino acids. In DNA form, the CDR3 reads TGTGCCAGCAGCTCGGTGACAGGCGGGGCAACTAATGAAAAACTGTTTTTT. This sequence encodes CASSSVTGGATNEKLFF.

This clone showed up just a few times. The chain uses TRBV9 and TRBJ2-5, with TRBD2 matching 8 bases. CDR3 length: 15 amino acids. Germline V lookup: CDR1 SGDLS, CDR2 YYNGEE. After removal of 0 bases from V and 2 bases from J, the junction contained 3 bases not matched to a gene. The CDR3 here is CASSVGIAGQETQYF. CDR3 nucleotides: TGTGCCAGCAGCGTAGGGATAGCGGGACAAGAGACCCAGTACTTC.

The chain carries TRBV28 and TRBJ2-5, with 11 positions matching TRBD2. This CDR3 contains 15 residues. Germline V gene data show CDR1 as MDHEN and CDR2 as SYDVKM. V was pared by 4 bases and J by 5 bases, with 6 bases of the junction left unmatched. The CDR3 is CASSSSGRFGETQYF. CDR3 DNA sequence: TGTGCCAGCAGTTCTAGCGGGAGGTTTGGGGAGACCCAGTACTTC.

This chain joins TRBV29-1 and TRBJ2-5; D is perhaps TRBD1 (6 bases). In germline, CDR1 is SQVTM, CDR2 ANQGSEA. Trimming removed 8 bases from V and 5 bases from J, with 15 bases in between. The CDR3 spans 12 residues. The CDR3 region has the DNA TGCAGCACTCAGGGGCCCGGGGAGACCCAGTACTTC. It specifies CSTQGPGETQYF.

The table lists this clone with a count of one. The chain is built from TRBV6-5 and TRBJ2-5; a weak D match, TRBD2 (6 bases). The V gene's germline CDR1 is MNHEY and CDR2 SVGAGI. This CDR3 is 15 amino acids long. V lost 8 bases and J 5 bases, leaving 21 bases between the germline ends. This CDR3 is CASRLLSGSGETQYF. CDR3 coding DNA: TGTGCCAGCCGGTTACTATCCGGGAGCGGGGAGACCCAGTACTTC.

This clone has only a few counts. CDR3 region: CASSVGLGYTF. CDR3 in DNA: TGTGCCAGCAGTGTAGGGTTGGGCTACACCTTC. The rearrangement uses TRBV2 and TRBJ1-2; D call uncertain. The CDR3 consists of 11 residues. Germline V gene lookup returns CDR1 SNHLY and CDR2 FYNNEI. The V end lost 4 bases, the J end lost 8 bases, and 8 bases lay between the germline ends.

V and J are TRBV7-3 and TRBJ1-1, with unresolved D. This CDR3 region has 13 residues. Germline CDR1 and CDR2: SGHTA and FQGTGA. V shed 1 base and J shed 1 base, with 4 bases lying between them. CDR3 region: CASSLNRNTEAFF. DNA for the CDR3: TGTGCCAGCAGCTTAAACAGGAACACTGAAGCTTTCTTT.

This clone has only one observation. CDR3 amino acids: CASRKTGTDGYTF. The CDR3 DNA reads TGTGCCAGCAGAAAGACAGGGACAGATGGCTACACCTTC. J is TRBJ1-2 and V is TRBV6-5; 7 positions agree with TRBD1. Trimming at V came to 6 bases and at J to 6 bases, leaving 7 bases not matched to a gene. The CDR3 loop spans 13 amino acids. CDR1 and CDR2 from the germline V gene are MNHEY and SVGAGI.

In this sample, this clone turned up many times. The CDR3 DNA reads as TGTGCCATCAAGGGGGTCCACTGGGTCGGGGAGCTGTTTTTT. It yields the protein CAIKGVHWVGELFF. The chain recombines TRBV6-6 with TRBJ2-2; TRBD1 is a possible D gene (6 bases). The V gene lost 10 bases and the J gene lost 7 bases, with 19 bases spanning the gap. The germline V gene has CDR1 MNHNY and CDR2 SVGAGI (reference sequence). The CDR3 runs 14 residues.